This is a list of T cell receptor beta chains from one sample in a study of shared clonotypes between healthy human individuals. TCRdb's table, derived via immunoSEQ multiplex PCR, lists solely in-frame clones and lacks some. The sample has fewer than 1 million clones; about 96% are singletons. Source material: naive CD8+ T cells sorted from blood. These receptors originate from a young man in good health. CDR3s include the opening cysteine and the closing phenylalanine or tryptophan. Fields, in order: clone size, J gene, D gene, V gene, CDR3 DNA, CDR3 protein. A D gene is named only where the DNA matches it firmly. Part of the rows lack a size; the others show once, few, many or a class for expanded clones.

.	TRBJ2-2	TRBD1	TRBV7-6	TGTGCCAGCAGCTCGACAGGGGGCGCGACCGGGGAGCTGTTTTTT	CASSSTGGATGELFF
.	TRBJ1-4	.	TRBV19	TGTGCCAGTAGTATCCAACAGGGTTTTGGGGATGAAAAACTGTTTTTT	CASSIQQGFGDEKLFF
.	TRBJ2-1	.	TRBV5-1	TGCGCCAGCAGCTTGGGAGGACTATGGGCCAATGAGCAGTTCTTC	CASSLGGLWANEQFF
.	TRBJ2-5	TRBD1	TRBV6-6	TGTGCCAGCAGTTTCTCCGGGACAGGGGTGGAGACCCAGTACTTC	CASSFSGTGVETQYF
.	TRBJ2-2	TRBD2	TRBV29-1	TGCAGCGTTGAGGGGCGACTAGCGGGAGGGACCGGGGAGCTGTTTTTT	CSVEGRLAGGTGELFF
.	TRBJ2-1	TRBD1	TRBV10-1	TGCGCCAGCAGTACAAGACAGGGGACGGCTAACAATGAGCAGTTCTTC	CASSTRQGTANNEQFF
once	TRBJ2-7	.	TRBV27	TGTGCCAGCAGTTTCCAGGGGTGGACCTACGAGCAGTACTTC	CASSFQGWTYEQYF
.	TRBJ2-7	.	TRBV4-1	TGCGCCAGCAGCCAGGCCTACAGGAGCGACTACGAGCAGTACTTC	CASSQAYRSDYEQYF
.	TRBJ2-5	.	TRBV6-5	TGTGCCAGCAGTCCCCTGGGGGAGACCCAGTACTTC	CASSPLGETQYF
.	TRBJ2-7	TRBD1	TRBV29-1	TGCAGCGTGACCCGCCTGTCACAGGGGGCCGTCTACGAGCAGTACTTC	CSVTRLSQGAVYEQYF
.	TRBJ2-3	.	TRBV9	TGTGCCACCCCGTACCGTACTTCTGCGTGCACAGATACGCAGTATTTT	CATPYRTSACTDTQYF
.	TRBJ1-1	.	TRBV27	TGTGCCAGCAGTTTCCCTGAAGCTTTCTTT	CASSFPEAFF
.	TRBJ2-7	.	TRBV11-2	TGTGCCAGCAGCTTAGATCGGAGAGGGTACGAGCAGTACTTC	CASSLDRRGYEQYF
.	TRBJ1-2	.	TRBV5-8	TGTGCCAGCAGCCCTAAGGCAGCCCTAGGCTACACCTTC	CASSPKAALGYTF
.	TRBJ2-7	.	TRBV27	TGTGCCAGCAGTTTATTGGGGGGCGGCGAGCAGTACTTC	CASSLLGGGEQYF
.	TRBJ1-2	TRBD1	TRBV11-2	TGTGCCAGCAGCGGCCGGTTGTTGTCAGGGGGCTATGGCTACACCTTC	CASSGRLLSGGYGYTF
once	TRBJ2-7	.	TRBV7-8	TGTGCCAGCAGCTTAGGATCAACCTACGAGCAGTACTTC	CASSLGSTYEQYF
.	TRBJ2-1	.	TRBV4-2	TGTGCCAGCAGCCAAGGCGTGGGAGACTCCTACAATGAGCAGTTCTTC	CASSQGVGDSYNEQFF
.	TRBJ2-5	TRBD1	TRBV7-9	TGTGCCAGCAGCCAGGGGGCCCTGGAGACCCAGTACTTC	CASSQGALETQYF
.	TRBJ2-3	.	TRBV10-3	TGTGCCATCAGTGAGGCAGGGAGCACAGATACGCAGTATTTT	CAISEAGSTDTQYF
.	TRBJ2-3	TRBD1	TRBV6-4	TGTGCCAGCAGTGACGCAAGGACAGGGCCGACAGATACGCAGTATTTT	CASSDARTGPTDTQYF
.	TRBJ2-1	.	TRBV9	TGTGCCAGCAATTCAGGACAGACTTACAATGAGCAGTTCTTC	CASNSGQTYNEQFF
.	TRBJ2-7	.	TRBV7-9	TGTGCCAGCAGCCTAGAGGTCCAGCCCGAGCAGTACTTC	CASSLEVQPEQYF
.	TRBJ2-7	.	TRBV21-1	TGTGCCAGCAGCAGGCCAGCGGGAGGCTACGAGCAGTACTTC	CASSRPAGGYEQYF
.	TRBJ1-1	TRBD1	TRBV5-1	TGCGCCAGCAGCTTGTTCCGGGACAGAGGCACTGAAGCTTTCTTT	CASSLFRDRGTEAFF
.	TRBJ1-5	.	TRBV5-1	TGCGCCAGCAGCTTGAGGGGGGCGGCCAATCAGCCCCAGCATTTT	CASSLRGAANQPQHF
.	TRBJ2-7	.	TRBV5-4	TGTGCCAGCAGCTTGGGGCTAGCGAGATCCTACGAGCAGTACTTC	CASSLGLARSYEQYF
.	TRBJ2-7	TRBD2	TRBV7-2	TGTGCCAGCAGCATTACTAGCGCGGGGACGCGGTACTTC	CASSITSAGTRYF
.	TRBJ2-1	TRBD2	TRBV7-6	TGTGCCAGCAGCTTAGATCTAGCGGGCTACAATGAGCAGTTCTTC	CASSLDLAGYNEQFF
.	TRBJ2-7	.	TRBV7-6	TGTGCCAGCAGCCCCAGCGCGGAGGCCAGCTCCTACGAGCAGTACTTC	CASSPSAEASSYEQYF
.	TRBJ2-1	.	TRBV6-6	TGTGCCAGCAGTAGCGGGCCGTACAATGAGCAGTTCTTC	CASSSGPYNEQFF
.	TRBJ2-7	TRBD1	TRBV9	TGTGCCAGCAGCCCCCGCCCAGGACAGGGGGCAGTATTCTACGAGCAGTACTTC	CASSPRPGQGAVFYEQYF
.	TRBJ2-1	TRBD2	TRBV29-1	TGCAGCGTTGAGGAGCCTTGGGGGACTAGCGGGAGGAAAATGGAGCAGTTCTTC	CSVEEPWGTSGRKMEQFF
.	TRBJ2-1	.	TRBV11-2	TGTGCCAGCAGCTCACTAGCTAACGAGCAGTTCTTC	CASSSLANEQFF
.	TRBJ2-7	.	TRBV11-2	TGTGCCAGCAGCTCCGGCCGAGACTACTCCTACGAGCAGTACTTC	CASSSGRDYSYEQYF
.	TRBJ2-2	TRBD1	TRBV18	TGTGCCAGCTCACCGGACAGGGAGAACACCGGGGAGCTGTTTTTT	CASSPDRENTGELFF
.	TRBJ1-4	.	TRBV29-1	TGCAGCGTTGTTCCGGCACTGTCGAGGGAAAAACTGTTTTTT	CSVVPALSREKLFF
.	TRBJ2-5	.	TRBV11-2	TGTGCCAGCAGCTTAGTGAATGGTGAGACCCAGTACTTC	CASSLVNGETQYF
.	TRBJ2-5	.	TRBV4-1	TGCGCCAGCAGCCAAGATTGGGGAGCGCAGACCCAGTACTTC	CASSQDWGAQTQYF
.	TRBJ2-7	.	TRBV27	TGTGCCAGCAGTTTATCTTCGGTCTACGAGCAGTACTTC	CASSLSSVYEQYF
.	TRBJ1-5	.	TRBV7-9	TGTGCCAGCAGCTCGATAGGTAGTCAGGGGATCTTCAATCAGCCCCAGCATTTT	CASSSIGSQGIFNQPQHF
.	TRBJ2-3	.	TRBV27	TGTGCCAGCAGTTTCAGGGATACGCAGTATTTT	CASSFRDTQYF
.	TRBJ2-5	.	TRBV7-9	TGTGCCAGCAGCTTACTTGAAAAAGAGACCCAGTACTTC	CASSLLEKETQYF
.	TRBJ2-1	.	TRBV5-1	TGCGCCAGCAGCTTGGGGTTGAATGAGCAGTTCTTC	CASSLGLNEQFF
.	TRBJ1-1	TRBD1	TRBV29-1	TGCAGCGTTGTTAGAGGGGGCGAAGTCACTGAAGCTTTCTTT	CSVVRGGEVTEAFF
.	TRBJ2-1	.	TRBV7-2	TGTGCCAGCAGCCGCACCTCCCCCCACGGCCCACACAATGAGCAGTTCTTC	CASSRTSPHGPHNEQFF
.	TRBJ2-7	TRBD2	TRBV9	TGTGCCAGCAGCGTAGGAGGGACTAGCGGAGCCTACGAGCAGTACTTC	CASSVGGTSGAYEQYF
.	TRBJ2-7	.	TRBV2	TGTGCCAGCTGCGGGACAGCCGAAGAGCAGTACTTC	CASCGTAEEQYF